This passage covers 18 T cell receptor beta chains from one sample sequenced in a study of cytomegalovirus exposure and HLA in healthy donors. In the PCR, 60 Vbeta and 13 Jbeta primers were used. Produced via immunoSEQ multiplex PCR; TCRdb's table is partial and in-frame only. The table includes about 120,000 clones, around 78% detected once. The sequencing sample was made of PBMCs. The receptors were sampled from a man aged 18 to 30 in good health and CMV-seropositive.

This clone showed up just once. CDR3 region: CAGWANGYTF. CDR3 sequence (DNA): TGTGCCGGATGGGCAAATGGCTACACCTTC. This rearrangement joins TRBV19 to TRBJ1-2, with D hard to call. The CDR3 is made up of 10 amino acids. Germline assignment: CDR1 LNHDA and CDR2 SQIVND (reference sequence). V shed 11 bases and J shed 6 bases, with 10 bases lying between them.

In this sample, this clone turned up many times. The V and J genes are TRBV19 and TRBJ1-1; D is undetermined. This CDR3 is 11 amino acids long. Germline V gene data show CDR1 as LNHDA and CDR2 as SQIVND (reference sequence). Trimming took off 3 bases at V and 6 bases at J, with 5 bases between the two ends. In DNA, the CDR3 is TGTGCCAGTAGTATTTCCGCTGAAGCTTTCTTT. Its protein is CASSISAEAFF.

This clone was seen a single time. The V gene is TRBV11-2, the J gene TRBJ2-6; D is undetermined. The CDR3 runs 15 residues. Germline-derived CDR1 and CDR2 are SGHAT and FQNNGV. Trimming cost V 2 bases and J 0 bases, with 5 bases left between them. CDR3 region: CASSLTDSGANVLTF. CDR3 nucleotide sequence: TGTGCCAGCAGCTTAACAGACTCTGGGGCCAACGTCCTGACTTTC.

There are a few counts of this clone. The chain joins TRBV25-1 to TRBJ1-1; D not resolved. V lost 4 bases to trimming and J lost 1 base, with 7 bases between them. The CDR3 is 13 residues long. CDR1 MGHDK and CDR2 SYGVNS come from the germline V gene. CDR3 nucleotide sequence: TGTGCCAGCAGTGCCACTTGGAACACTGAAGCTTTCTTT. Translation gives CASSATWNTEAFF.

This clone was counted once. The genes are TRBV7-3 and TRBJ2-1; the match to TRBD1 covers 10 bases. The CDR3 has 15 amino acids. Unmatched junction bases numbered 3, after V lost 5 bases and J lost 2 bases. The germline gives CDR1 SGHTA, CDR2 FQGTGA. The CDR3 protein is CASSTGTGAYNEQFF. The CDR3 nucleotides read TGTGCCAGCAGCACCGGGACAGGGGCCTACAATGAGCAGTTCTTC. Supplemented by reference TRBV7-3 and TRBJ2-1, the full variable domain reads GAGVSQTPSNKVTEKGKYVELRCDPISGHTALYWYRQSLGQGPEFLIYFQGTGAADDSGLPNDRFFAVRPEGSVSTLKIQRTERGDSAVYLCASSTGTGAYNEQFFGPGTRLTVL.

The V and J genes are TRBV29-1 and TRBJ2-7, with D tentatively TRBD1 (5 bases). V shed 6 bases and J shed 2 bases, with 14 bases lying between them. Germline CDR1 SQVTM, CDR2 ANQGSEA. The CDR3 runs to 13 residues. For the CDR3, the DNA is TGCAGCGTGGACACGGGCCTTCCCTACGAGCAGTACTTC. Protein: CSVDTGLPYEQYF.

This chain uses TRBV19 with TRBJ2-2; D gene ambiguous. The CDR3 sequence is 13 residues long. Germline values: CDR1 LNHDA, CDR2 SQIVND (reference sequence). V dropped 7 bases and J dropped 4 bases, with 10 bases sitting between them. CDR3 sequence (DNA): TGTGCCAGTATCACCCTAACCACCGGGGAGCTGTTTTTT. Encoded protein: CASITLTTGELFF.

V is TRBV18 and J is TRBJ2-3; 9 nucleotides align to TRBD2. CDR3 length equals 15 residues. V was pared by 5 bases and J by 0 bases, with 3 bases of the junction left unmatched. Germline assignment: CDR1 KGHSH and CDR2 LQKENI. CDR3 protein: CASSLSGGSTDTQYF. In nucleotides, the CDR3 is TGTGCCAGCTCATTAAGCGGGGGGAGCACAGATACGCAGTATTTT.

The V and J genes are TRBV19 and TRBJ1-5; 11 bases are shared with TRBD1. Trimming took 1 base from V and 3 from J; bases not matched to a gene: 8. The CDR3 has 18 residues. Germline V gene lookup returns CDR1 LNHDA and CDR2 SQIVND (reference sequence). CDR3 in amino acids: CASSIVFGTGGSNQPQHF. Here the CDR3 DNA reads TGTGCCAGTAGTATAGTTTTCGGGACAGGGGGATCCAATCAGCCCCAGCATTTT.

This clone was counted a few times. J is TRBJ2-1 and V is TRBV19, with 11 positions matching TRBD2. This CDR3 comprises 15 residues. V trimming: 9 bases; J trimming: 3 bases; junction bases outside the gene matches: 7. Germline V gives CDR1 LNHDA, CDR2 SQIVND (reference sequence). The CDR3 loop is CASSTGTSGYNEQFF. The CDR3 DNA follows: TGTGCCAGCTCTACCGGGACTAGCGGCTACAATGAGCAGTTCTTC.

The rearrangement joins TRBV13 to TRBJ1-3, with D tentatively TRBD1 (6 bases). The CDR3 has 17 amino acids. V dropped 5 bases and J dropped 0 bases, with 17 bases sitting between them. Germline loops: CDR1 PRHDT, CDR2 FYEKMQ (reference sequence). The CDR3, as DNA: TGTGCCAGCAGCCCCGAGGGAGGGACACACTCTGGAAACACCATATATTTT. Residues: CASSPEGGTHSGNTIYF.

The chain links TRBV4-1 to TRBJ2-7; the D is unclear. Trimming left V 6 bases short and J 2 bases short, with 14 bases between. The length of the CDR3 is 14 residues. Germline values: CDR1 MGHRA, CDR2 YSYEKL. For the CDR3, the DNA is TGCGCCAGCAGGGCAGGTGAAATGGCCTACGAGCAGTACTTC. It yields the protein CASRAGEMAYEQYF.

The genes are TRBV2 and TRBJ2-6; TRBD2 might be the D (6 bases). The CDR3 contains 20 residues. Trimming removed 2 bases from V and 0 bases from J, with 20 bases in between. Germline V gene sequence: CDR1 SNHLY, CDR2 FYNNEI. CDR3 sequence reads: CASSESAPGLGFSGANVLTF. The CDR3 DNA reads TGTGCCAGCAGTGAATCGGCTCCGGGACTCGGGTTCTCTGGGGCCAACGTCCTGACTTTC.

This clone was seen a few times. The rearrangement uses TRBV7-7 and TRBJ1-1, with D possibly matching TRBD1 (5 bases). The CDR3 spans 15 residues. The V end was cut by 5 bases, the J end by 1 base, with 14 bases between. Germline CDR1 and CDR2: SSHAT and FNYEAQ (reference sequence). CDR3 sequence: CASSPVGQGNTEAFF. The CDR3 nucleotides read TGTGCCAGCAGCCCCGTGGGGCAGGGGAACACTGAAGCTTTCTTT.

This clone was seen more than once but under ten times. The chain recombines TRBV6-4 with TRBJ2-2, with 12 bases lining up with TRBD2. Trimming took 4 bases from V and 3 from J; bases not matched to a gene: 0. The CDR3 sequence is 15 residues long. CDR1 and CDR2 (germline): MRHNA, SNTAGT. CDR3 in DNA: TGTGCCAGCAGTGCTAGCGGGGGGGACACCGGGGAGCTGTTTTTT. Its protein product is CASSASGGDTGELFF.

V and J are TRBV6-5 and TRBJ2-7; 9 bases are a match to TRBD1. CDR1 is MNHEY and CDR2 is SVGAGI in the germline V gene. The J segment lost 2 bases and the V segment lost 2 bases, leaving 1 base of the junction unmatched. The CDR3 consists of 14 residues. This chain's CDR3 is CASSYGTGPYEQYF. CDR3 sequence (DNA): TGTGCCAGCAGTTACGGGACAGGGCCCTACGAGCAGTACTTC.

This chain joins TRBV28 and TRBJ1-1; 8 bases are shared with TRBD1. The germline V gene encodes CDR1 MDHEN and CDR2 SYDVKM. V trimming: 5 bases; J trimming: 6 bases; junction bases outside the gene matches: 11. The CDR3 is 15 amino acids. For the CDR3, the DNA is TGTGCCAGCAGTCTAGGACAGGGCAGGCTCTCTGAAGCTTTCTTT. Protein product: CASSLGQGRLSEAFF.

V gene TRBV25-1 combines with J gene TRBJ1-2; D is ambiguous. V lost 0 bases and J 7 bases, leaving 12 bases between the germline ends. The length of the CDR3 is 14 residues. Germline V CDR1 and CDR2: MGHDK, SYGVNS. CDR3 amino acids: CASSEYSEAVGYTF. CDR3 nucleotide sequence: TGTGCCAGCAGTGAATATTCTGAAGCGGTTGGCTACACCTTC.